A selection of T cell receptor beta chains follows, all from one sample in a study of blood T cell repertoires in COVID-19. Profiling relied on immunoSEQ multiplex PCR, and the TCRdb table lists in-frame clones only, not all of them. The table has approximately 500,000 clones, roughly nine tenths seen once. The specimen sequenced was peripheral blood. Every receptor here comes from a man between 18 and 35 years old with COVID-19, enrolled during active disease. CDR3s include the opening cysteine and the closing phenylalanine or tryptophan. D genes are given only for firm matches. Expanded clones get a size class; other rows say once, few or many, or leave the size out.

d_call,clone_size,j_call,v_call,cdr3_aa,cdr3_nt
TRBD2,NA,TRBJ2-5,TRBV11-2,CASSFPGGYETQYF,TGTGCCAGCAGCTTCCCGGGGGGATACGAGACCCAGTACTTC
TRBD1,NA,TRBJ2-7,TRBV11-2,CASSLIATGGYEQYF,TGTGCCAGCAGCTTAATCGCCACAGGGGGCTACGAGCAGTACTTC
TRBD1,once,TRBJ1-2,TRBV5-4,CASSSRTGPGDGYTF,TGTGCCAGCAGCTCTCGGACAGGGCCAGGAGACGGCTACACCTTC
NA,NA,TRBJ2-7,TRBV4-1,CASSQGNRANEQYF,TGCGCCAGCAGCCAAGGAAACAGGGCCAACGAGCAGTACTTC
TRBD1,NA,TRBJ1-5,TRBV6-4,CASSLTGDRDQPQHF,TGTGCCAGCAGTTTAACAGGGGACCGGGATCAGCCCCAGCATTTT
TRBD1,NA,TRBJ1-4,TRBV2,CASSRQGINEKLFF,TGTGCCAGCAGTCGACAGGGGATTAATGAAAAACTGTTTTTT
NA,NA,TRBJ2-7,TRBV6-5,CASSYRPQGQHEQYF,TGTGCCAGCAGTTATCGCCCCCAAGGACAGCACGAGCAGTACTTC
TRBD2,NA,TRBJ2-7,TRBV6-6,CASSSLGLVSDEQYF,TGTGCCAGCAGCAGCCTCGGACTAGTCTCTGACGAGCAGTACTTC
NA,NA,TRBJ1-1,TRBV5-8,CASSSGGSTEAFF,TGTGCCAGCAGCAGCGGGGGGAGCACTGAAGCTTTCTTT
TRBD2,NA,TRBJ2-5,TRBV7-9,CASSLDGSGAGETQYF,TGTGCCAGCAGCTTAGACGGCAGCGGGGCTGGAGAGACCCAGTACTTC
TRBD1,NA,TRBJ2-1,TRBV15,CATRRDGTGGGNEQFF,TGTGCCACCAGGCGGGATGGGACAGGGGGAGGCAATGAGCAGTTCTTC
NA,NA,TRBJ1-2,TRBV12-3/TRBV12-4,CASSSGLYGYTF,TGTGCCAGCAGTTCGGGACTCTATGGCTACACCTTC
NA,NA,TRBJ1-1,TRBV11-1,CASSLAGGTEAFF,TGTGCCAGCAGCTTAGCGGGAGGTACTGAAGCTTTCTTT
NA,NA,TRBJ2-5,TRBV4-1,CASSRGSALQETQYF,TGCGCCAGCAGCCGGGGTAGCGCCCTCCAAGAGACCCAGTACTTC
NA,NA,TRBJ1-1,TRBV6-5,CASTRALEGTEAFF,TGTGCCAGCACCAGGGCCTTGGAGGGCACTGAAGCTTTCTTT
NA,NA,TRBJ2-7,TRBV6-1,CASSEGLMLSYEQYF,TGTGCCAGCAGTGAAGGTCTAATGTTATCCTACGAGCAGTACTTC
TRBD2,once,TRBJ2-7,TRBV19,CASSSGGSSYEQYF,TGTGCCAGCTCGAGCGGGGGCAGCTCCTACGAGCAGTACTTC
NA,NA,TRBJ1-6,TRBV30,CAWKDKDSSYNSPLHF,TGTGCCTGGAAGGACAAGGATAGCTCCTATAATTCACCCCTCCACTTT
TRBD2,once,TRBJ2-5,TRBV6-5,CATKIAGGSRETQYF,TGTGCCACCAAGATAGCGGGAGGTAGCCGGGAGACCCAGTACTTC
NA,NA,TRBJ1-6,TRBV2,CASSEEEGYNSPLHF,TGTGCCAGCAGTGAAGAGGAGGGCTATAATTCACCCCTCCACTTT
TRBD2,NA,TRBJ2-7,TRBV4-2,CASSQVGQRGGLGEQYF,TGTGCCAGCAGCCAAGTAGGGCAGCGGGGGGGCCTGGGGGAGCAGTACTTC
NA,NA,TRBJ1-6,TRBV3-1/TRBV3-2,CASSRRATGTVVNSPLHF,TGTGCCAGCAGCCGCCGGGCTACAGGGACGGTGGTAAATTCACCCCTCCACTTT
TRBD1,NA,TRBJ2-3,TRBV2,CASSEGQITDTQYF,TGTGCCAGCAGTGAGGGACAGATCACAGATACGCAGTATTTT
NA,NA,TRBJ1-5,TRBV19,CASSISSNQPQHF,TGTGCCAGTAGTATTAGTAGCAATCAGCCCCAGCATTTT
NA,NA,TRBJ1-2,TRBV12-5,CASGLVPGTNGYTF,TGTGCTAGTGGTTTGGTACCCGGCACTAATGGCTACACCTTC
NA,once,TRBJ1-2,TRBV21-1,CASSKGYRGIYGYTF,TGTGCCAGCAGCAAAGGCTACAGGGGAATCTATGGCTACACCTTC
TRBD1,NA,TRBJ2-1,TRBV5-6,CASSRGQGSYNEQFF,TGTGCCAGCAGCCGTGGACAGGGGTCCTACAATGAGCAGTTCTTC
NA,NA,TRBJ2-7,TRBV2,CASSEALQTPYEQYF,TGTGCCAGCAGTGAAGCGCTTCAAACACCCTACGAGCAGTACTTC
TRBD2,NA,TRBJ2-7,TRBV5-1,CASSQNLAGGAYEQYF,TGCGCCAGCAGCCAGAATCTAGCGGGGGGCGCCTACGAGCAGTACTTC
TRBD1,many,TRBJ2-3,TRBV20-1,CSASRSGTGSSTDTQYF,TGCAGTGCTAGTCGCTCCGGGACAGGGTCTAGCACAGATACGCAGTATTTT
TRBD2,NA,TRBJ2-7,TRBV18,CASSPTSGRPYEQYF,TGTGCCAGCTCACCTACTAGCGGGAGACCCTACGAGCAGTACTTC
TRBD2,NA,TRBJ2-1,TRBV7-9,CASSLGTSGIYNEQFF,TGTGCCAGCAGCTTAGGTACTAGCGGGATATACAATGAGCAGTTCTTC
NA,NA,TRBJ2-5,TRBV12-3/TRBV12-4,CASTRGWETQYF,TGTGCCAGCACAAGAGGGTGGGAGACCCAGTACTTC
TRBD1,NA,TRBJ2-7,TRBV10-3,CATAEGTGSLEQYF,TGTGCCACTGCGGAAGGGACAGGGTCCCTCGAGCAGTACTTC
TRBD2,NA,TRBJ2-7,TRBV3-1/TRBV3-2,CASGDSGASYEQYF,TGTGCCAGCGGGGATAGCGGGGCATCCTACGAGCAGTACTTC
NA,NA,TRBJ1-2,TRBV6-5,CASSYLTSAAESF,TGTGCCAGCAGTTACTTAACGTCCGCGGCAGAAAGCTTC
TRBD2,NA,TRBJ2-5,TRBV12-3/TRBV12-4,CASRPSGQETQYF,TGTGCCAGCAGACCTAGCGGGCAAGAGACCCAGTACTTC
TRBD2,NA,TRBJ2-5,TRBV19,CASSRLAAQETQYF,TGTGCCAGTAGTCGCCTAGCGGCACAAGAGACCCAGTACTTC
TRBD2,NA,TRBJ2-7,TRBV11-3,CASSSLGLAGEGEQYF,TGTGCCAGCAGCTCATTGGGACTAGCGGGAGAGGGGGAGCAGTACTTC
TRBD2,NA,TRBJ2-3,TRBV6-5,CASRLASTDTQYF,TGTGCCAGCCGACTAGCTAGCACAGATACGCAGTATTTT
TRBD2,NA,TRBJ2-5,TRBV30,CAWSVDAGDRETQYF,TGTGCCTGGAGTGTCGACGCGGGAGATCGAGAGACCCAGTACTTC
NA,NA,TRBJ1-1,TRBV24-1,CATSDLLGGSGAFF,TGTGCCACCAGTGATTTGCTCGGGGGATCTGGGGCTTTCTTT
TRBD1,NA,TRBJ2-1,TRBV15,CATSRDRGHNEQFF,TGTGCCACCAGCAGAGACAGGGGGCACAATGAGCAGTTCTTC
NA,NA,TRBJ2-2,TRBV4-2,CASSQRLKLFF,TGTGCCAGCAGCCAACGGTTAAAGCTGTTTTTT
TRBD2,NA,TRBJ2-1,TRBV6-4,CASSEEAGAYNEQFF,TGTGCCAGCAGTGAAGAAGCGGGGGCCTACAATGAGCAGTTCTTC
NA,NA,TRBJ2-3,TRBV7-9,CASSRQISTDTQYF,TGTGCCAGCAGCAGACAGATTAGCACAGATACGCAGTATTTT
TRBD2,NA,TRBJ2-7,TRBV4-2,CASSQDPPAGHSYEQYF,TGTGCCAGCAGCCAAGATCCCCCAGCGGGGCACTCCTACGAGCAGTACTTC
NA,NA,TRBJ1-3,TRBV9,CASSVELSGNTIYF,TGTGCCAGCAGCGTAGAACTCTCTGGAAACACCATATATTTT
NA,NA,TRBJ2-5,TRBV5-1,CASSFQYQETQYF,TGCGCCAGCAGCTTCCAGTACCAAGAGACCCAGTACTTC
NA,NA,TRBJ2-1,TRBV27,CASSAWGTATSSEQFF,TGTGCCAGCAGTGCCTGGGGGACTGCAACCTCTAGTGAGCAGTTCTTC
TRBD1,NA,TRBJ2-2,TRBV9,CASSVIRDRTGELFF,TGTGCCAGCAGCGTAATCCGGGACAGAACCGGGGAGCTGTTTTTT
TRBD2,NA,TRBJ2-6,TRBV6-1,CASSAMGLAGDAGANVLTF,TGTGCCAGCAGTGCAATGGGACTAGCGGGAGATGCCGGGGCCAACGTCCTGACTTTC
TRBD1,NA,TRBJ1-1,TRBV19,CASTWGQAPDEAFF,TGTGCCAGTACCTGGGGACAGGCTCCTGATGAAGCTTTCTTT
TRBD2,NA,TRBJ2-7,TRBV6-6,CASSYRTSSYEQYF,TGTGCCAGCAGTTATAGGACTAGCTCCTACGAGCAGTACTTC
NA,NA,TRBJ2-2,TRBV11-3,CASSPGLFTGELFF,TGTGCCAGCAGCCCGGGACTCTTCACCGGGGAGCTGTTTTTT
NA,NA,TRBJ2-1,TRBV7-3,CASSPTKYNEQFF,TGTGCCAGCAGTCCGACTAAATACAATGAGCAGTTCTTC
TRBD2,once,TRBJ2-3,TRBV27,CASSLSARAGGSTDTQYF,TGTGCCAGCAGTTTATCCGCACGAGCGGGGGGTAGCACAGATACGCAGTATTTT
NA,NA,TRBJ1-3,TRBV9,CASSVGLDLGGNTIYF,TGTGCCAGCAGCGTGGGACTGGACCTTGGGGGAAACACCATATATTTT
TRBD2,NA,TRBJ2-7,TRBV11-3,CASSWGGLYEQYF,TGTGCCAGCAGCTGGGGAGGGCTCTACGAGCAGTACTTC